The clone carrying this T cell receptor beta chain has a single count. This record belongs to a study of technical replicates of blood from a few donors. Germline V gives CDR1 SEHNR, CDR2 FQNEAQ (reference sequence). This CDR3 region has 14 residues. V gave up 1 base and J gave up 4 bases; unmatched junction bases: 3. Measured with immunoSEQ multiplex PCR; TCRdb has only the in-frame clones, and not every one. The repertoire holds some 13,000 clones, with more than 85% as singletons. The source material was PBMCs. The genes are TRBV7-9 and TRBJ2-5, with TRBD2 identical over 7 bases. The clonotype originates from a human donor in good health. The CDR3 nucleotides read TGTGCCAGCAGCTTAGGAACGGGAGGAGAGACCCAGTACTTC. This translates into CASSLGTGGETQYF.